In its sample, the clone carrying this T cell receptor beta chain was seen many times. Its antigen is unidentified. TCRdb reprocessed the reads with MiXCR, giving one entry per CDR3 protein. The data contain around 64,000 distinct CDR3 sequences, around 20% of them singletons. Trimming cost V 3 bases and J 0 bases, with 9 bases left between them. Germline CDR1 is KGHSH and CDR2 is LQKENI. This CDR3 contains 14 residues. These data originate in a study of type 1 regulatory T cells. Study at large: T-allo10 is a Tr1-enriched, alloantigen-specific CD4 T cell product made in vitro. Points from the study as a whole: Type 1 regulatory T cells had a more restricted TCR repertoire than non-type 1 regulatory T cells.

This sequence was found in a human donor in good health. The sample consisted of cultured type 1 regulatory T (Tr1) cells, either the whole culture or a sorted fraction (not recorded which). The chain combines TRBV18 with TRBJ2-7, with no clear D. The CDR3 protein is CASSPLRSSYEQYF. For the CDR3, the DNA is TGTGCCAGCTCACCGCTAAGGAGCTCCTACGAGCAGTACTTC.